Listed below are T cell receptor beta chains from one sample, sequenced in a study of T cell changes during pregnancy in multiple sclerosis. Sequencing used immunoSEQ multiplex PCR; TCRdb keeps in-frame clones, though not all of them. The sample holds around 24,000 clones, 75% to 90% seen once. The input for sequencing was CD8+ T cells from peripheral blood mononuclear cells, taken in the first trimester of pregnancy. These receptors were obtained from a female donor in good health, enrolled as a control in a pregnancy study. Each CDR3 is given with its conserved first and last residue. The order of the fields is D gene, J gene, V gene, clone size, CDR3 protein. D genes are given only for firm matches. The size of a clone is reported for some rows only, either as once, few or many, or as a class for expanded clones.

.,TRBJ2-3,TRBV11-1,.,CASSLSGSSTDTQYF
.,TRBJ1-1,TRBV4-3,.,CASSQEVRGWTEAFF
TRBD2,TRBJ2-3,TRBV6-4,.,CASSVLAGSTDTQYF
TRBD2,TRBJ2-3,TRBV6-6,.,CASSSSGLVGSDTQYF
.,TRBJ1-5,TRBV25-1,.,CASLSWGGSYSNQPQHF
.,TRBJ1-1,TRBV30,.,CAWRGGNTEAFF
TRBD1,TRBJ2-7,TRBV9,.,CASSLTGGTYEQYF
TRBD1,TRBJ1-1,TRBV5-1,.,CASSLVPGQSRVWEKNTEAFF
.,TRBJ1-2,TRBV5-4,.,CASSFNGMNYGYTF
.,TRBJ1-6,TRBV7-9,.,CASSLTSTGSNSPLHF
TRBD1,TRBJ2-7,TRBV5-4,.,CASSYDRVEDEQYF
TRBD1,TRBJ2-5,TRBV9,.,CASSFQGAGETQYF
.,TRBJ1-1,TRBV19,.,CASSILGAEDTEAFF
TRBD1,TRBJ1-6,TRBV9,few,CASSVVGQVNSPLHF
TRBD2,TRBJ2-3,TRBV9,few,CASSVSGREDTQYF